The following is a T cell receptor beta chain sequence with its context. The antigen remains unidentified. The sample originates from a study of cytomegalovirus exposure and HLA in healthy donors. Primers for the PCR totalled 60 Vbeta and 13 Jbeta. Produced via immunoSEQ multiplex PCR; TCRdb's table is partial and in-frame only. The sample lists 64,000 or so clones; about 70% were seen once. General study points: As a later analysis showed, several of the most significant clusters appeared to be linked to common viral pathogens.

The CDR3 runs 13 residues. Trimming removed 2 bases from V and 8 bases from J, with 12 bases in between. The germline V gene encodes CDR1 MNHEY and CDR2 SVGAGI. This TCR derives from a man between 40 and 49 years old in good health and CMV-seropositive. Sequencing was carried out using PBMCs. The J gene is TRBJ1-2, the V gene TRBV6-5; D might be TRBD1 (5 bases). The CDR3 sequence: CASSYEGTRGYTF. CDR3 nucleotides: TGTGCCAGCAGTTACGAGGGGACTAGGGGCTACACCTTC.